This entry describes one T cell receptor beta chain. Its cognate antigen has yet to be identified. Base qualities are not recorded, but no much larger clone differs from it by a single base. These data are taken from a study of cytomegalovirus exposure and HLA in healthy donors (dated by TCRdb to the late 2010s). For the study in its entirety: In an earlier analysis of approximately 500 of the donors, 276 Gb of sequence data and 90 million to 120 million unique TCR beta sequences from about 190 million T cells were reported. An early release that covered 640 HLA-typed donors contained approximately 300 gigabases of sequencing data and around 85 million unique TCR sequences. Of the 350 to 450 genotyped donors, roughly 85% fell in the genetic ancestry cluster associated with self-reported Caucasian donors. The study was designed to test whether signatures of past pathogen exposure could be identified by cataloging public T cell receptors. The study profiled the T cell repertoires of around 700 subjects by immunosequencing and related them to cytomegalovirus serostatus. A separate validation cohort of some 130 different subjects was used in addition to the 666-subject first cohort. The study combined high-throughput TCR immunosequencing, statistical association of individual TCRs with disease status, and machine learning to predict cytomegalovirus infection status. To study patterns of TCR occurrence, a later analysis re-analyzed previously published TCR beta repertoires from several hundred donors and added high-resolution HLA genotyping. In the later analysis, no new phenotypic data were used to find candidate immune exposures; instead, reliance was placed on TCR beta sequences and their occurrence across donors. In an earlier analysis of roughly 580 of the donors, high-throughput TCR beta sequencing was used to judge whether each TCR beta V gene segment behaved as functional or pseudogenic. Alongside the repertoire data, information on donor age, sex, ethnicity and CMV serostatus was compiled. In a later genetic analysis, genome-wide SNP genotypes for about 65% of the roughly 670 donors were used, and that subset was treated as a discovery cohort. All discovery cohort repertoires had been generated on a single sequencing platform. Both class I and class II loci were covered by HLA typing, at four-digit resolution. The number of typed donors differed by locus: 629-630 for A, B, C, DRB1 and DQB1; approximately 520 for DQA1; approximately 600 for DPA1; and 400 to 480 for DPB1. Several DR-DQ haplotypes were handled as single units for association and clustering because linkage in the cohort was strong. Among some 400 genotyped donors of the cohort, an average of approximately 250,000 unique TCR beta nucleotide sequences were sequenced per donor, around 18% of them non-productive. Results and caveats for the whole study, not just this receptor: Some IMGT-functional V segments, including TRBV6-2 and TRBV6-3, could not be distinguished by the 87-base-pair reads and were therefore excluded. The earlier analysis of some 540 of the donors excluded some 15 rarely observed V segments, including chromosome 9 orphons, because counts were too low. Correlated functional status among segregating V segments might reflect linkage disequilibrium, but an unknown experimental factor could not be ruled out. In a later analysis, several top co-occurrence clusters were reported to appear linked to parvovirus B19, influenza, CMV and Epstein-Barr virus. A later genetic analysis associated a missense DCLRE1C variant with V-gene and J-gene trimming of TCR beta chains, and an independent cohort replicated the association. Three of the identified cytomegalovirus-associated TCR beta chains were confirmed in vitro to be specific for cytomegalovirus antigens. A group of highly shared sequence variants was considered likely to be a technical artifact of the sequencing pipeline. According to a later analysis, TCR association rates differed among HLA loci, with DRB1 alleles showing the most associated TCRs and HLA-C alleles showing the fewest. Because some donors lacked HLA typing at each locus, the association tests relied only on the typed subset. The classifier was reported to diagnose cytomegalovirus status with high specificity and sensitivity in both the original cohort and the validation cohort. A further reported finding was that TCR beta sequences accurately predicted the HLA-A and HLA-B alleles for most subjects in the first cohort. The only immune exposure information available for the cohort was CMV serostatus. Roughly uniform sequencing depth across donors was assumed in presence/absence analyses, although this assumption may not hold. At a false discovery rate of 0.05, a later analysis linked 15,000 to 20,000 TCR beta sequences to specific HLA alleles. This cohort had only TCR beta chains sequenced, and the lack of alpha or paired-chain data limited which features could be detected. It was suggested by the authors that the approach could potentially be generalized to other disease states and immunological phenotypes. When HLA alleles, especially DR and DQ, strongly co-occurred, TCR associations were difficult to assign to individual alleles. In a later analysis, HLA-associated TCR beta chains were found to be more clonally expanded and to have lower generation probabilities than equally common non-associated chains. An earlier analysis of approximately 500 of the donors showed that most TCR beta V segments appeared in productive rearrangements either about 87% or about 30% of the time, which broadly matched IMGT annotations. The study gave a list of more than 150 TCR beta chains associated with cytomegalovirus. In a later genetic analysis, fewer N-insertions in productive TCRs were reported among donors in an Asian-associated ancestry cluster than the roughly 640-donor mean. Most TCR sequences were observed very rarely across donors, whereas some public TCRs were present in many individuals. A later analysis found that most CMV-associated TCR beta chains appeared HLA-restricted, with HLA associations seemingly driven largely by CMV exposure.

The cohort consisted of approximately 670 healthy bone marrow donors. Cohort members were all nominally healthy when sampled, although unrecorded immune exposures were likely present. The donor tested CMV seropositive, placing the donor among the 290 or so seropositive members of the cohort. A peripheral blood sample was collected from each donor, and TCR beta sequencing was performed on peripheral blood mononuclear cells. Genomic DNA extraction from the blood cell samples was performed with the Qiagen DNeasy Blood Extraction Kit. The library was obtained by the immunoSEQ multiplex PCR assay. The multiplex PCR relied on a mix of 60 forward primers for TCR Vbeta segments and 13 reverse primers for TCR Jbeta segments. The CDR3 region of rearranged TCR beta genes was amplified from genomic DNA with a multiplex PCR assay. The amplified TCR beta libraries were sequenced on the Illumina HiSeq System as 87-base-pair reads. In the source study's methods: Across the 500 to 750 repertoires, a later analysis counted 80 million or so unique TCR beta chains, around 10 million of which were shared by at least two donors. Raw reads were error-corrected and collapsed into unique sequences by a nearest-neighbor algorithm in which closely related sequences were merged to remove PCR and sequencing errors. V, D and J gene segments were assigned by aligning CDR3 sequences to IMGT reference sequences. Each retained sequence needed at least a six-nucleotide match to both a V gene segment and a J gene segment. A rearrangement was called productive if the CDR3 had no stop codons and remained in frame with V and J, and every other rearrangement was called non-productive. Following IMGT convention, CDR3 was defined as the stretch from the second conserved V-encoded cysteine up to the conserved J-encoded phenylalanine. The earlier analysis of 500 to 650 of the donors excluded any sequence lacking an unambiguous match to a single V gene segment. An earlier analysis of several hundred of the donors called V segments functional above 56.7% productive rearrangements and segregating when the between-donor standard deviation exceeded 5%. A statistical classification framework was built for diagnosing cytomegalovirus status from the catalog of TCR beta chain sequences. V and J gene assignment, in a later analysis, came from comparing TCR nucleotide sequences with IMGT/GENE-DB human TR gene sequences. The TCRdist pipeline was used in a later analysis to assign CDR3 sequences and most-parsimonious VDJ recombination scenarios. In a later analysis, every TCR beta chain was defined by the combination of its CDR3 amino acid sequence and its V-gene family, and reads without a unique V-gene family were dropped. In a later analysis, 500 to 700 highly shared, low-generation-probability nucleotide sequences were removed to address suspected cross-contamination and a sequencing artifact. For each public chain, a later analysis derived a clonal expansion index from normalized ranks of inferred template counts within each repertoire. In a later analysis, generation probabilities were computed using a VDJ recombination model fitted to out-of-frame rearrangements, and the results were checked against IGoR. In a later analysis, TCR-TCR, TCR-HLA and TCR-CMV co-occurrence was scored with hypergeometric tests, and a repertoire-size bias correction was applied to TCR pairs. False discovery rates were estimated in a later analysis by permuting HLA or CMV assignments 20 times. In a later analysis, co-occurring TCRs were grouped with DBSCAN, and TCRdist sequence similarity was added when clustering was performed within HLA-allele-positive subsets. Co-occurrence clustering excluded repertoires with fewer than 30,000 or more than 120,000 public chains, plus five with anomalous nucleotide sharing. Here the immuneACCESS table is served through TCRdb, limited to in-frame sequences with V and J called. Missing clones are a known gap in these copies; in checked studies unresolved V genes cover under half, and the rest lacks a known reason. V, J and clone size derive from that table, while D and trimming were established from the DNA sequence. In this sample the table shows approximately 150,000 clones, approximately 78% of which occur a single time. The ten largest clones capture more than 4% of the sample.

The junction carries 13 bases between V and J, which are trimmed by 5 bases and 4 bases respectively. The germline V gene supplies CDR1 WSHSY and CDR2 SAAADI. From its cysteine to its phenylalanine, the CDR3 spans 14 amino acids. The only DNA kept is the CDR3, 42 bases in frame from the first base. Input material: PBMCs. The V gene is TRBV10-2 and the J gene is TRBJ2-3, with TRBD1 tentatively as D gene (5 bases match). This TCR derives from a woman aged 40 to 50 in good health and CMV-seropositive. This receptor carries the CDR3 CASSLGSRADTQYF. In nucleotides, the sequence is TGCGCCAGCAGTTTAGGGTCCAGGGCAGATACGCAGTATTTT.